This T cell receptor (beta chain) was captured in a study of shared clonotypes between healthy human individuals. In the study overall: Researchers drew samples from a couple of women and a few men aged 18 to 49. Study observations and caveats: Among several donors, roughly 5% of naive CD4 clonotypes were found in common.

The donors were adults (healthy and HIV-negative) with no recent acute infections or vaccinations. The CDR3 has 13 amino acids. Looked up from germline, CDR1 is SGHTA and CDR2 is FQGTGA. V was trimmed by 5 bases and J by 6 bases, leaving 13 bases between them. Per sorted-subset replicate PCR, input was 150 to 250 ng DNA, representing about 29,000 T cell genomes. The repertoire was sequenced with immunoSEQ multiplex PCR; TCRdb's copy has only in-frame clones and lacks some. The sample holds over a million clones, about 98.5% seen once. Concerning this clone: Its specificity is unknown.

The chain combines TRBV7-3 with TRBJ1-1, with D tentatively TRBD1 (5 bases). The source is a man aged 25-45 years in good health. The sample taken for sequencing was naive CD4+ T cells sorted from blood. Subset denoted: CD45RA+ positively selected. CDR3 in DNA: TGTGCCAGCAGCAACGCAGGGTTGGCTGAAGCTTTCTTT. It specifies CASSNAGLAEAFF. The entire variable domain, with the rest obtained from reference TRBV7-3 and TRBJ1-1, is as follows: GAGVSQTPSNKVTEKGKYVELRCDPISGHTALYWYRQSLGQGPEFLIYFQGTGAADDSGLPNDRFFAVRPEGSVSTLKIQRTERGDSAVYLCASSNAGLAEAFFGQGTRLTVV.